This entry lists 11 T cell receptor beta chains sequenced from one sample in a study of tumor-infiltrating lymphocytes in primary liver carcinoma. RNA was extracted from whole blood without cell sorting, alongside germline DNA. The authors made TCR beta cDNA from roughly 480 ng total RNA with a constant-region primer. Three nested multiplex PCR rounds of slightly modified ARM-PCR generated TCR beta libraries. TRBV1-TRBV30 forward primers paired with a C-beta reverse primer drove the first two PCR rounds, about 9 cycles each. TCRdb redid the calling of the multiplex PCR reads with MiXCR, one entry per CDR3 protein. In the table there are 310,000 or so distinct CDR3 sequences, 50% to 75% of which are singletons. The sample consisted of peripheral blood. These receptors all stem from a woman aged 25 to 45 with primary liver carcinoma and hepatitis B virus infection.

This clonotype came up a few times. The V gene is TRBV12-3 or TRBV12-4, the J gene TRBJ1-4; the D is unclear. Trimming pared 5 bases from V and 2 bases from J, leaving 9 bases between. The CDR3 totals 14 residues. The CDR3 DNA sequence: TGTGCCAGCAGTACAGCGAACACTAATGAAAAACTGTTTTTT. It yields the protein CASSTANTNEKLFF.

V usage is TRBV6-6 and J usage is TRBJ1-1; a weak D match, TRBD1 (5 bases). Germline CDR1 and CDR2: MNHNY and SVGAGI (reference sequence). The CDR3 sequence is 15 residues long. V was trimmed by 5 bases and J by 4 bases, leaving 17 bases between them. CDR3 nucleotides: TGTGCCAGCAGTGGAACTCGGGGGGTTGGCACTGAAGCTTTCTTT. Amino acid sequence: CASSGTRGVGTEAFF.

J is TRBJ1-1 and V is TRBV10-3; D call uncertain. V dropped 4 bases and J dropped 1 base, with 7 bases sitting between them. This CDR3 region has 13 residues. Germline V gives CDR1 ENHRY, CDR2 SYGVKD. In DNA, the CDR3 is TGTGCCATCAGTGTATCAGGGAACACTGAAGCTTTCTTT. This encodes CAISVSGNTEAFF.

A note on this clonotype: A read error is possible here, since a much larger clone lies one base away. In nucleotides, the CDR3 is TGTGCCAGCTGTGAAGCGAGGGTGGCGGAAGCTTTCTTT. Its protein product is CASCEARVAEAFF. The chain recombines TRBV6-1 with TRBJ1-1; D unclear. This CDR3 has 13 amino acids. The V gene's germline CDR1 is MNHNS and CDR2 SASEGT.

A note on this clonotype: This clone may be a read error of a much larger clone one base away. V and J are TRBV29-1 and TRBJ2-1; possibly TRBD1 for D (5 bases). CDR3 length: 14 amino acids. Germline CDR1 is SQVTM and CDR2 is ANQGSEA. The CDR3: CSVSRQGSYIEQFF. The CDR3 DNA reads as TGCAGCGTATCCCGTCAGGGCTCTTACATTGAGCAGTTCTTC.

This chain links TRBV7-6 with TRBJ2-3, with D tentatively TRBD1 (6 bases). The V gene lost 5 bases and the J gene lost 4 bases, with 10 bases spanning the gap. This CDR3 is 13 amino acids long. Germline-derived CDR1 and CDR2 are SGHVS and FNYEAQ. CDR3 nucleotide sequence: TGTGCCAGCAGCCCGAACAGGGCAGATACGCAGTATTTT. Translating gives CASSPNRADTQYF.

About this clonotype itself: A clone one base away is much larger, so this may be a read error. V and J are TRBV10-2 and TRBJ2-2; D gene unclear. V dropped 10 bases and J dropped 3 bases, with 18 bases sitting between them. Germline V CDR1 and CDR2: WSHSY, SAAADI. The CDR3 covers 15 residues. The CDR3: CAIIYPGAYTGELFF. CDR3 in DNA: TGCGCCATCATTTATCCCGGAGCCTACACCGGGGAGCTGTTTTTT.

The chain has TRBV7-8 and TRBJ2-1; D is possibly TRBD2 (5 bases). This CDR3 contains 14 residues. Germline loops: CDR1 SGHVS, CDR2 FQNEAQ. V was clipped by 10 bases and J by 11 bases, with 24 bases between them. DNA of the CDR3: TGTGCCACCGGTCAGGACTTTGCGTCGAATAAGCAGTTCTTC. This translates into CATGQDFASNKQFF.

This chain connects TRBV11-2 to TRBJ2-7; 12 bases agree with TRBD1. CDR3 length equals 15 residues. The V gene's germline CDR1 is SGHAT and CDR2 FQNNGV. CDR3 residues: CPCSLLGQGAAEQYF. The DNA of the CDR3 is TGTCCCTGCAGCTTACTGGGACAGGGGGCGGCCGAGCAGTACTTC.

Worth noting for this clonotype: A read error may be the cause here, since a much bigger clone is one base away. The gene calls are TRBV4-3 and TRBJ2-1; D is unclear. The CDR3 extends over 14 amino acids. From germline, CDR1 is LGHNA and CDR2 YSLEER. The CDR3 here is CASSRPSEINEQFF. In DNA, the CDR3 is TGTGCCAGCAGCCGCCCCTCCGAGATCAATGAGCAGTTCTTC.

This rearrangement joins TRBV4-2 to TRBJ2-7; D is undetermined. Germline V gene lookup returns CDR1 LGHNA and CDR2 YNFKEQ. This CDR3 contains 13 residues. Trimming took 1 base from V and 4 from J, leaving 8 bases between them. CDR3 DNA: TGTGCCAGCAGCCAAGCCAAGACATACGAGCAGTACTTC. Protein: CASSQAKTYEQYF.